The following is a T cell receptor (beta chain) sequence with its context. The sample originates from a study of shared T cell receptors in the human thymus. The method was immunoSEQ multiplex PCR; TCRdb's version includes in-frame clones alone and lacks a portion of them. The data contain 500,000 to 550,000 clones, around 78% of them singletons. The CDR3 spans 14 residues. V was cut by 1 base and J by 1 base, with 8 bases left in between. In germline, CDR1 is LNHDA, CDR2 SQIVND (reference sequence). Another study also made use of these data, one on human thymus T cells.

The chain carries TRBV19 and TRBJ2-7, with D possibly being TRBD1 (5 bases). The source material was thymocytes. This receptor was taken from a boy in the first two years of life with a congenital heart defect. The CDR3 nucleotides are TGTGCCAGTAGTATAGTGGACAAGTCCTACGAGCAGTACTTC. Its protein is CASSIVDKSYEQYF. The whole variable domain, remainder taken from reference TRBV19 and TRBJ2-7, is DGGITQSPKYLFRKEGQNVTLSCEQNLNHDAMYWYRQDPGQGLRLIYYSQIVNDFQKGDIAEGYSVSREKKESFPLTVTSAQKNPTAFYLCASSIVDKSYEQYFGPGTRLTVT.